What follows are 29 T cell receptor beta chains derived from one specimen sequenced in a study of shared clonotypes between healthy human individuals. Only in-frame clones appear in the TCRdb table, and some are missing; sequencing was by immunoSEQ multiplex PCR. The sample contains roughly 2,000,000 clones, over 85% of which appear only once. Positive CCR7 selection of CD45RO-negative cells yielded the naive CD8 cells, and terminally differentiated effector memory CD45RA+ cells were excluded. Sequencing used naive CD8+ T cells from PBMCs. The receptors come from a man younger than 35 in good health. Some clones in this sample may be carry-over from other donors' samples.

The V call is TRBV21-1, the J call TRBJ2-7. TRBV21-1 is listed as a pseudogene. This CDR3 has 15 amino acids. The CDR3 DNA reads as TGTGCCAGCAGCTCAGTCAGGGGGGGCTGCTACGAGCAGTACTTC. It translates to CASSSVRGGCYEQYF.

The J gene is TRBJ2-3, the V gene TRBV11-2; maybe TRBD1 (6 bases). Between the trimmed V and J ends, which lost 5 bases and 2 bases, there was a span of 17 bases. CDR1 is SGHAT and CDR2 is FQNNGV in the germline V gene. The CDR3 covers 16 residues. CDR3 protein: CASSQRDIVPTDTQYF. CDR3 DNA: TGTGCCAGCAGCCAACGGGACATCGTACCCACAGATACGCAGTATTTT.

This clone was counted a few times. The gene calls are TRBV4-1 and TRBJ2-7, with 8 bases aligning to TRBD1. Germline CDR1 and CDR2: MGHRA and YSYEKL. This CDR3 has 15 amino acids. Unmatched junction bases numbered 7, after V lost 1 base and J lost 5 bases. CDR3 nucleotides: TGCGCCAGCAGCCAAGCCCTGCGGGGACAGGACGAGCAGTACTTC. Translated, it gives CASSQALRGQDEQYF.

V and J are TRBV5-1 and TRBJ2-7, with TRBD1 matching 7 bases. This CDR3 is 14 amino acids long. In germline, CDR1 is SGHRS, CDR2 YFSETQ. Losses at the gene ends were 0 bases for V and 6 bases for J; bases not matched to a gene: 6. The CDR3 nucleotides are TGCGCCAGCAGCTTGGCCGGGACAGCGGTCGAGCAGTACTTC. Amino acid sequence: CASSLAGTAVEQYF.

The chain combines TRBV5-4 with TRBJ2-1; D gene ambiguous. Germline-derived CDR1 and CDR2 are SGHNT and YYREEE (reference sequence). V was clipped by 1 base and J by 5 bases, with 13 bases between them. CDR3 size: 15 residues. The CDR3 DNA reads TGTGCCAGCAGCTTGTTGAGAAACCTGGACAATGAGCAGTTCTTC. This codes for CASSLLRNLDNEQFF.

This chain connects TRBV29-1 to TRBJ2-2, with D unresolved. This CDR3 has 13 residues. V gave up 3 bases and J gave up 6 bases, with 11 bases separating them. CDR1 and CDR2 (germline): SQVTM, ANQGSEA. The CDR3 region is CSVEMWVAGELFF. CDR3 bases: TGCAGCGTTGAGATGTGGGTGGCCGGGGAGCTGTTTTTT.

The rearrangement links TRBV15 to TRBJ1-3; D remains unclear. Germline CDR1 reads LNHNV; CDR2 reads YYDKDF (reference sequence). Trimming removed 6 bases at V and 4 bases at J, with 13 bases between. This CDR3 has 14 residues. The CDR3 loop reads CATSVFVGGNTIYF. The CDR3, as DNA: TGTGCCACCAGTGTCTTTGTAGGCGGAAACACCATATATTTT.

The chain combines TRBV4-3 with TRBJ2-6; D may be TRBD1 or TRBD2 (5 bases each). V was shortened by 0 bases and J by 2 bases, with 20 bases between the two germline ends. Germline V gives CDR1 LGHNA, CDR2 YSLEER. This CDR3 contains 20 residues. For the CDR3, the DNA is TGCGCCAGCAGCCAAGATGGGACCGGGGTACTATCTGCTGGGGCCAACGTCCTGACTTTC. This gives the protein CASSQDGTGVLSAGANVLTF.

V usage is TRBV7-9 and J usage is TRBJ1-1; possible D gene TRBD1, 5 bases. V was trimmed by 4 bases and J by 1 base, leaving 10 bases between them. The CDR3 loop spans 14 amino acids. Germline lookup yields CDR1 SEHNR and CDR2 FQNEAQ (reference sequence). In DNA form, the CDR3 reads TGTGCCAGCAGCTGGGACGGGAAGAACACTGAAGCTTTCTTT. It translates to CASSWDGKNTEAFF.

The chain employs TRBV28 and TRBJ2-7; possible D gene TRBD1, 6 bases. The CDR3 spans 13 residues. The V end was cut by 6 bases, the J end by 3 bases, with 12 bases between. From germline, CDR1 is MDHEN and CDR2 SYDVKM. The CDR3 region has the DNA TGTGCCAGCAGCCACCGGGACAACTACGAGCAGTACTTC. Protein: CASSHRDNYEQYF.

The genes are TRBV2 and TRBJ2-3, with 7 bases aligning to TRBD2. The CDR3 runs to 15 residues. The trim removed 7 bases at V and 5 bases at J, leaving 12 bases unmatched. Looked up from germline, CDR1 is SNHLY and CDR2 is FYNNEI. CDR3 sequence (DNA): TGTGCCAGCATGCGGACGGGAGGAGGTGAAGATACGCAGTATTTT. It yields the protein CASMRTGGGEDTQYF.

This rearrangement joins TRBV7-9 to TRBJ2-1, with D perhaps matching TRBD2 (6 bases). The CDR3 consists of 16 residues. Trimming removed 2 bases at V and 0 bases at J, with 11 bases between. Looked up from germline, CDR1 is SEHNR and CDR2 is FQNEAQ (reference sequence). The DNA of the CDR3 is TGTGCCAGCAGCTTACCTGCGGGGAGCTCCTACAATGAGCAGTTCTTC. Amino acids: CASSLPAGSSYNEQFF.

The genes are TRBV27 and TRBJ1-1; possibly TRBD1 for D (5 bases). This CDR3 is built from 13 residues. The V gene's germline CDR1 is MNHEY and CDR2 SMNVEV (reference sequence). Trimming left V 8 bases short and J 4 bases short, with 14 bases between. CDR3 nucleotides: TGTGCCAGCGCAGAGGGGCGGTTCACTGAAGCTTTCTTT. It codes for CASAEGRFTEAFF.

This chain links TRBV25-1 with TRBJ2-7, with D possibly being TRBD2 (7 bases). In germline, CDR1 is MGHDK, CDR2 SYGVNS. The CDR3 length is 13 residues. V gave up 8 bases and J gave up 3 bases, with 14 bases separating them. Here the CDR3 DNA reads TGTGCCAGCGAGGGGGGAGGGCTCTACGAGCAGTACTTC. Its protein product is CASEGGGLYEQYF.

The table lists this clone with a few counts. V usage is TRBV6-5 and J usage is TRBJ2-7; D is perhaps TRBD2 (6 bases). The CDR3 runs to 14 residues. Germline V gene data show CDR1 as MNHEY and CDR2 as SVGAGI. V shed 2 bases and J shed 2 bases, with 10 bases lying between them. The CDR3 DNA is TGTGCCAGCAGTTACGGCGGGGAAACCTACGAGCAGTACTTC. Its translation: CASSYGGETYEQYF.

The chain joins TRBV11-2 to TRBJ2-1; D perhaps matches TRBD2 (6 bases). The germline V gene encodes CDR1 SGHAT and CDR2 FQNNGV. V dropped 0 bases and J dropped 3 bases, with 15 bases sitting between them. The CDR3 is 17 amino acids. CDR3 sequence (DNA): TGTGCCAGCAGCTTAGATAGGGCCGGAGGGGTCTACAATGAGCAGTTCTTC. Protein product: CASSLDRAGGVYNEQFF. The complete variable domain, with remaining parts taken from reference TRBV11-2 and TRBJ2-1, reads EAGVAQSPRYKIIEKRQSVAFWCNPISGHATLYWYQQILGQGPKLLIQFQNNGVVDDSQLPKDRFSAERLKGVDSTLKIQPAKLEDSAVYLCASSLDRAGGVYNEQFFGPGTRLTVL.

This rearrangement joins TRBV5-1 to TRBJ2-1, with TRBD2 matching over 7 bases. The length of the CDR3 is 17 residues. J was trimmed by 2 bases and V by 0 bases; bases with no gene match: 8. The germline CDR1 and CDR2 sequences are SGHRS and YFSETQ. CDR3: CASSLEGPGGAYNEQFF. Here the CDR3 DNA reads TGCGCCAGCAGCTTGGAAGGCCCGGGAGGCGCCTACAATGAGCAGTTCTTC.

The CDR3 region has the DNA TGTGCCATCAGTGAGTCGATAGTGGAGTCTGGCTACACCTTC. This sequence encodes CAISESIVESGYTF. This chain uses TRBV10-3 with TRBJ1-2; D unclear. The CDR3 extends over 14 amino acids. Trimming took off 0 bases at V and 7 bases at J, with 12 bases between the two ends. Germline CDR1 reads ENHRY; CDR2 reads SYGVKD.

The rearrangement links TRBV23-1 to TRBJ2-1; TRBD1 matches 7 bases. TRBV23-1 is assigned to the ORF class and has an uncertain function. Unmatched junction bases numbered 15, after V lost 6 bases and J lost 7 bases. This CDR3 has 16 residues. CDR3 nucleotide sequence: TGCGCCAGCAGCCAGGGCCCCGGGACAGTGAGAAATGAGCAGTTCTTC. This translates into CASSQGPGTVRNEQFF.

V gene TRBV6-1 combines with J gene TRBJ2-3, with no clear D. Trimming shortened V by 6 bases and J by 0 bases, and 13 bases separated the two germline ends. In germline, CDR1 is MNHNS, CDR2 SASEGT. The CDR3 is 15 amino acids. CDR3 sequence (DNA): TGTGCCAGCAGCCCGATAGACGTTAGCACAGATACGCAGTATTTT. Translating gives CASSPIDVSTDTQYF.

The genes are TRBV19 and TRBJ2-4, with D possibly being TRBD2 (5 bases). CDR3 length: 14 residues. V lost 5 bases and J 2 bases, leaving 10 bases between the germline ends. Per germline, CDR1 LNHDA and CDR2 SQIVND (reference sequence). The CDR3 coding sequence is TGTGCCAGTAGTGCGGGCACTACCAAAAACATTCAGTACTTC. Its translation is CASSAGTTKNIQYF.

The V and J genes are TRBV6-1 and TRBJ1-2; D is ambiguous. Trimming took 7 bases from V and 2 from J, leaving 17 bases between them. This CDR3 spans 15 amino acids. Germline loops: CDR1 MNHNS, CDR2 SASEGT. The DNA for the CDR3 is TGTGCCAGCACCAGCTCTAGGACCGCGAACTATGGCTACACCTTC. It encodes CASTSSRTANYGYTF.

The genes are TRBV2 and TRBJ1-1; TRBD1 aligns across 8 bases. Per germline, CDR1 SNHLY and CDR2 FYNNEI. The length of the CDR3 is 14 residues. After removal of 6 bases from V and 4 bases from J, the junction contained 7 bases not matched to a gene. The CDR3 DNA follows: TGTGCCAGCAGCCTAGGACAGGGATTCACTGAAGCTTTCTTT. This codes for CASSLGQGFTEAFF.

V gene TRBV9 combines with J gene TRBJ2-5, with D tentatively TRBD1 (5 bases). The CDR3 is made up of 15 amino acids. Germline V gene data show CDR1 as SGDLS and CDR2 as YYNGEE. Trimming cost V 0 bases and J 5 bases, with 14 bases left between them. This CDR3 is CASSVVGVSRETQYF. For the CDR3, the DNA is TGTGCCAGCAGCGTAGTAGGGGTCTCGCGGGAGACCCAGTACTTC.

The CDR3 spells CASSSQFQGENTIYF. The CDR3 DNA reads as TGTGCCAGCAGTTCCCAGTTCCAAGGGGAAAACACCATATATTTT. This chain links TRBV28 with TRBJ1-3; D is perhaps TRBD1 (5 bases). The CDR3 sequence is 15 residues long. V was cut by 4 bases and J by 6 bases, with 16 bases left in between. CDR1 and CDR2 (germline): MDHEN, SYDVKM.

CDR3 residues: CASSSISGRRDEQFF. The DNA for the CDR3 is TGTGCCAGCAGCTCTATAAGCGGGAGGCGGGATGAGCAGTTCTTC. V and J are TRBV9 and TRBJ2-1; 9 nucleotides agree with TRBD2. The CDR3 is 15 residues long. Germline V gene sequence: CDR1 SGDLS, CDR2 YYNGEE. J lost 8 bases, V lost 4 bases, and 10 bases had no gene match.

The V and J genes are TRBV27 and TRBJ2-4, with D possibly being TRBD2 (5 bases). Trimming stripped 8 bases from V and 3 bases from J, with 17 bases between. This CDR3 comprises 15 residues. Germline CDR1 and CDR2: MNHEY and SMNVEV (reference sequence). The CDR3 coding sequence is TGTGCCAGCCCGGAGGCGCTCCAATACAAAAACATTCAGTACTTC. Translated, it gives CASPEALQYKNIQYF.

This chain links TRBV27 with TRBJ2-7, with D possibly being TRBD1 or TRBD2 (5 bases each). This CDR3 is built from 13 residues. V was cut by 6 bases and J by 4 bases, with 13 bases left in between. Germline lookup yields CDR1 MNHEY and CDR2 SMNVEV (reference sequence). CDR3 bases: TGTGCCAGCAGCCCAGAGGGGATATACGAGCAGTACTTC. Protein product: CASSPEGIYEQYF.

The gene calls are TRBV27 and TRBJ1-3; D not resolved. V lost 3 bases and J 0 bases, leaving 9 bases between the germline ends. The CDR3 is made up of 15 amino acids. The germline V gene has CDR1 MNHEY and CDR2 SMNVEV (reference sequence). The chain's CDR3 is CASSLRPSSGNTIYF. In nucleotides, the CDR3 is TGTGCCAGCAGTTTGAGGCCAAGCTCTGGAAACACCATATATTTT.